This T cell receptor (beta chain) was observed in a study of cytomegalovirus exposure and HLA in healthy donors. Overall study findings and caveats: In a later analysis, a missense DCLRE1C variant was linked to TCR beta V- and J-gene trimming. Testing in vitro showed a few CMV-associated chains specific for CMV antigens. From TCR beta sequences, most subjects' HLA-A and HLA-B alleles were reportedly predicted accurately. A later examination showed that TCR association rates differed by HLA locus, with DRB1 most and HLA-C fewest.

PCR primers comprised 60 Vbeta and 13 Jbeta primers. Assay: immunoSEQ multiplex PCR; the TCRdb copy retains only in-frame clones and omits some. Among roughly 76,000 clones listed, 86% were seen once. The CDR3 runs to 14 residues. Germline values: CDR1 MNHEY, CDR2 SVGAGI. V lost 5 bases and J lost 1, with 12 bases in between. Worth noting for this clone: The antigen remains undetermined.

The chain uses TRBV6-5 and TRBJ2-7; D perhaps matches TRBD1 (5 bases). This TCR came from a woman aged 30 to 39 in good health and CMV-seronegative. The material sequenced was PBMCs. The chain's CDR3 is CASSPGQGSYEQYF. CDR3 nucleotide sequence: TGTGCCAGCAGTCCCGGACAAGGGTCCTACGAGCAGTACTTC.